The 3 T cell receptor beta chains presented below share a single source sample, sequenced in a study of monozygotic twins with inflammatory bowel disease. After re-calling the 5' RACE reads, TCRdb lists one entry per CDR3 protein, DNA absent. The listing records about 300,000 distinct CDR3 sequences. The sequenced sample was blood. These receptors were taken from a human donor with ulcerative colitis or Crohn's disease, or a healthy co-twin of an affected twin (not recorded which).

The chain employs TRBV20-1 and TRBJ1-2; TCRdb gives TRBD1 as the D gene, but with no DNA this cannot be confirmed. The CDR3 extends over 14 amino acids. Germline values: CDR1 DFQATT, CDR2 SNEGSKA (reference sequence). The CDR3 sequence: CSARGDRGFYGYTF.

This rearrangement joins TRBV7-2 to TRBJ2-7; the TCRdb D gene call, TRBD1, has no DNA to confirm it. The CDR3 is made up of 14 amino acids. Germline CDR1 and CDR2: SGHTA and FQGNSA. The CDR3 is CASSLQGGSYEQYF.

CDR3 amino acids: CASSQDFTGSTYEQYF. V usage is TRBV4-3 and J usage is TRBJ2-7; the TCRdb call, TRBD1, lacks DNA for checking. This CDR3 region has 16 residues. CDR1 LGHNA and CDR2 YSLEER come from the germline V gene.